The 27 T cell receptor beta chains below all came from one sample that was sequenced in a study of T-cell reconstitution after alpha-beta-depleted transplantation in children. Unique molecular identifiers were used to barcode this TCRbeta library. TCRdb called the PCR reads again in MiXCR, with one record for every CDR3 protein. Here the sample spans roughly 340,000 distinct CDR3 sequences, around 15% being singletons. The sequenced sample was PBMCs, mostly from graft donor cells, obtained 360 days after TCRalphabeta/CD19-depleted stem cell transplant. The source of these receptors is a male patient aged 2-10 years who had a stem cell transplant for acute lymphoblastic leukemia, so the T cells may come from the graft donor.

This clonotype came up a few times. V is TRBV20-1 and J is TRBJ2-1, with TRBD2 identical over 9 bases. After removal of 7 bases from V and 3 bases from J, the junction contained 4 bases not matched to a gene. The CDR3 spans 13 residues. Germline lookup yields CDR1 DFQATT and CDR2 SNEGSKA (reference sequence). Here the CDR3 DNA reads TGCAGTGGAGCGGGAGGCAGCTACAATGAGCAGTTCTTC. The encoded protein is CSGAGGSYNEQFF.

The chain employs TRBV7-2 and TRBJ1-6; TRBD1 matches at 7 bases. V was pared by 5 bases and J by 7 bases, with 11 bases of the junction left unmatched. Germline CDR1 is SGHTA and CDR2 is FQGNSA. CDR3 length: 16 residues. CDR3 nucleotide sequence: TGTGCCAGCAGCCCCCGGACAGGTGGTGTAAATTCACCCCTCCACTTT. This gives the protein CASSPRTGGVNSPLHF.

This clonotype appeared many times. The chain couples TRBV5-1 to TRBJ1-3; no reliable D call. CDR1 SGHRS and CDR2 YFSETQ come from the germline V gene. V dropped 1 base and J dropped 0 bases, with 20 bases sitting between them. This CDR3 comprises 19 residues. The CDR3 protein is CASSLYSQAGSNSGNTIYF. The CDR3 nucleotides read TGCGCCAGCAGCTTGTATTCCCAAGCCGGGTCCAACTCTGGAAACACCATATATTTT.

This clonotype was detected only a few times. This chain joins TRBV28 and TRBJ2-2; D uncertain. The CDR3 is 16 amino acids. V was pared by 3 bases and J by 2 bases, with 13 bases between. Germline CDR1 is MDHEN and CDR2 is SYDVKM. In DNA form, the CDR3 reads TGTGCCAGCAGTTTCCCTGACCGGGTAAACACCGGGGAGCTGTTTTTT. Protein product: CASSFPDRVNTGELFF.

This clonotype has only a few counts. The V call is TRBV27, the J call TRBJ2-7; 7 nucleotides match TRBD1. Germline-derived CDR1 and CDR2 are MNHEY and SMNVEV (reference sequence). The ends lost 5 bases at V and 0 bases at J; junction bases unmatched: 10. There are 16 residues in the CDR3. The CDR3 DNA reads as TGTGCCAGCAGTACCAACAGGGGATGGGTCTCCTACGAGCAGTACTTC. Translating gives CASSTNRGWVSYEQYF.

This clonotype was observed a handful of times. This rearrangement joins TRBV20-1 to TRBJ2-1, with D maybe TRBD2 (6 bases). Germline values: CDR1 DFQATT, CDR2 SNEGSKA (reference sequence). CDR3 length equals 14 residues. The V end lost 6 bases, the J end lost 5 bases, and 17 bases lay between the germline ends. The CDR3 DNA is TGCAGTGCCAGCGGGCTAGCGCCCGACAATGAGCAGTTCTTC. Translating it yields CSASGLAPDNEQFF.

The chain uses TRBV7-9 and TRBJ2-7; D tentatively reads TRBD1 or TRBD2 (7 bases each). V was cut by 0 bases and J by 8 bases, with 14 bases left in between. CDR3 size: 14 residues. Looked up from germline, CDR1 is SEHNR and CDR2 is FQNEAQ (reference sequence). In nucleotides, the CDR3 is TGTGCCAGCAGCTTAGCCCCCCAGGGGGGGAAGCAGTACTTC. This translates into CASSLAPQGGKQYF.

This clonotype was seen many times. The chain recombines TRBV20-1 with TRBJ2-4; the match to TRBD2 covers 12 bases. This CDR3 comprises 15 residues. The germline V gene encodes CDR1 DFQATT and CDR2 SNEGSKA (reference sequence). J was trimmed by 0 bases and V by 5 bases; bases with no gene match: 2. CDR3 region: CSASSGRVAKNIQYF. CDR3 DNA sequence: TGCAGTGCTTCTAGCGGGAGGGTAGCCAAAAACATTCAGTACTTC.

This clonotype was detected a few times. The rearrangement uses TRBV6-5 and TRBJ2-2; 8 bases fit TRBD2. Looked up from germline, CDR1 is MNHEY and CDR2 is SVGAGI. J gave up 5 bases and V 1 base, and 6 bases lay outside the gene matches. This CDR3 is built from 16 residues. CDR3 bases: TGTGCCAGCAGTTACTGGACTAGCTCAGGGACCGGGGAGCTGTTTTTT. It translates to CASSYWTSSGTGELFF.

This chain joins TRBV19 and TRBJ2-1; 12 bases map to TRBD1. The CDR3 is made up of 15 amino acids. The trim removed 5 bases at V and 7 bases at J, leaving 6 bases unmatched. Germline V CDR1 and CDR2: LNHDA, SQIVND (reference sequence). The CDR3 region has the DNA TGTGCCAGTAGTGAGGGACAGGGGGCCCCTAATGAGCAGTTCTTC. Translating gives CASSEGQGAPNEQFF. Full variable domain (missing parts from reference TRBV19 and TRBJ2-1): DGGITQSPKYLFRKEGQNVTLSCEQNLNHDAMYWYRQDPGQGLRLIYYSQIVNDFQKGDIAEGYSVSREKKESFPLTVTSAQKNPTAFYLCASSEGQGAPNEQFFGPGTRLTVL.

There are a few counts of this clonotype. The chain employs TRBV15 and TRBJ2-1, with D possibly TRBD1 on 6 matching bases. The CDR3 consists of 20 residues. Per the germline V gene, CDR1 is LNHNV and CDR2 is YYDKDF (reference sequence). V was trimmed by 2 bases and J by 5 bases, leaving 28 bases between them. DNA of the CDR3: TGTGCCACCAGCAGAAGATTGTCCGGGACAAGGGTCCCCTTGCACAATGAGCAGTTCTTC. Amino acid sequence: CATSRRLSGTRVPLHNEQFF.

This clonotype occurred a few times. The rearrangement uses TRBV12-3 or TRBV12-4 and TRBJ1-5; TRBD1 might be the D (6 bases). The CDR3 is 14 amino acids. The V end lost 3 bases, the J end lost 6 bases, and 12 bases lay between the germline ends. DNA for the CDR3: TGTGCCAGCAGTTTCTCAGGGGTGGGTCAGCCCCAGCATTTT. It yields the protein CASSFSGVGQPQHF.

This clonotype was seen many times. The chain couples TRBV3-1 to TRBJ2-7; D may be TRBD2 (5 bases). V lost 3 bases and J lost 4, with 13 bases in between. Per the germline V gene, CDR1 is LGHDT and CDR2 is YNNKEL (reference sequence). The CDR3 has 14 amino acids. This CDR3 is CASSHSSEGYEQYF. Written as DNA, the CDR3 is TGTGCCAGCAGCCATTCCTCTGAGGGATACGAGCAGTACTTC.

CDR3 residues: CASSWDRSRPNQPQHF. DNA of the CDR3: TGTGCCAGCAGTTGGGACAGGTCCCGGCCCAATCAGCCCCAGCATTTT. The V gene is TRBV12-3 or TRBV12-4, the J gene TRBJ1-5, with TRBD1 identical over 8 bases. The CDR3 has 16 residues. V shed 4 bases and J 3 bases; nucleotides not matched to a gene: 8.

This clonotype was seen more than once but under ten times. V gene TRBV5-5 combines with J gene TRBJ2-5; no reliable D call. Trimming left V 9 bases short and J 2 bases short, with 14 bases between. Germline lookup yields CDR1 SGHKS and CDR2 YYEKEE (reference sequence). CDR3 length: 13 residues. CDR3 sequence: CAMGPWQQETQYF. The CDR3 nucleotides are TGTGCCATGGGCCCTTGGCAGCAAGAGACCCAGTACTTC. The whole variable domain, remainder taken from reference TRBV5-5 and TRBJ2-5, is DAGVTQSPTHLIKTRGQQVTLRCSPISGHKSVSWYQQVLGQGPQFIFQYYEKEERGRGNFPDRFSARQFPNYSSELNVNALLLGDSALYLCAMGPWQQETQYFGPGTRLLVL.

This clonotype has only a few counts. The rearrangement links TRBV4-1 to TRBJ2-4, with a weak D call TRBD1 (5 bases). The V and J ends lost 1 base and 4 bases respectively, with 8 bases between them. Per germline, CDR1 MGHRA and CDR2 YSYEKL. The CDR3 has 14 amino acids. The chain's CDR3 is CASSQAQGKNIQYF. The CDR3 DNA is TGCGCCAGCAGCCAAGCTCAGGGTAAAAACATTCAGTACTTC.

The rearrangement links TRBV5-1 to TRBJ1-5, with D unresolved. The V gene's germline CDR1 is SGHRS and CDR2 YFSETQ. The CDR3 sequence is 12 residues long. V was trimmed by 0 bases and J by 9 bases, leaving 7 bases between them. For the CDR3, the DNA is TGCGCCAGCAGCTTGGAGGGATCGCCCCAGCATTTT. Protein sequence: CASSLEGSPQHF.

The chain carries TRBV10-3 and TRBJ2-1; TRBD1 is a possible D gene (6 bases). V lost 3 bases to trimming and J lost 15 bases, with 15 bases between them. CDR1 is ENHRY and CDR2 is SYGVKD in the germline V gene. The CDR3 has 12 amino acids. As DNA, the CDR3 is TGTGCCATCAGTGATCCTGACAGGATGGGGTTCTTC. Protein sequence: CAISDPDRMGFF.

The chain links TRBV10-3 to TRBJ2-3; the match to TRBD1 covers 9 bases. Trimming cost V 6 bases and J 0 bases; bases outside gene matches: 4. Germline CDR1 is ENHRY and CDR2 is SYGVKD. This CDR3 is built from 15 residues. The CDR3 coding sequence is TGTGCCATCAGCCAGGGACAGGGTAGCACAGATACGCAGTATTTT. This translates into CAISQGQGSTDTQYF.

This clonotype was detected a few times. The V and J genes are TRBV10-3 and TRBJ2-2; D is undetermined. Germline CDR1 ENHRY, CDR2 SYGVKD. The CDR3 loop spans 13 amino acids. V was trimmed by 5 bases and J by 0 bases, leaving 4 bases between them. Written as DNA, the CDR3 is TGTGCCATCAGTCGATCGAACACCGGGGAGCTGTTTTTT. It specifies CAISRSNTGELFF.

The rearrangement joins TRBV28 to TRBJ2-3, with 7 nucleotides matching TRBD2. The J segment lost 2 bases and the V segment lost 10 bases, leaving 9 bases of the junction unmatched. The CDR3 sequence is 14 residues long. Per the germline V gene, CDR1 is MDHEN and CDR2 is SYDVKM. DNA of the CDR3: TGTGCCACCGGGGGGACGGGACCCACAGATACGCAGTATTTT. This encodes CATGGTGPTDTQYF.

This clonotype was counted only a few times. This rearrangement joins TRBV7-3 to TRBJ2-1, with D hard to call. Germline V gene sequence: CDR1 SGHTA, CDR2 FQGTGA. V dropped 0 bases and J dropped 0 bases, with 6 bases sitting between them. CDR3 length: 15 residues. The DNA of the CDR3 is TGTGCCAGCAGCTTAACTGCGGACTCCTACAATGAGCAGTTCTTC. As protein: CASSLTADSYNEQFF.

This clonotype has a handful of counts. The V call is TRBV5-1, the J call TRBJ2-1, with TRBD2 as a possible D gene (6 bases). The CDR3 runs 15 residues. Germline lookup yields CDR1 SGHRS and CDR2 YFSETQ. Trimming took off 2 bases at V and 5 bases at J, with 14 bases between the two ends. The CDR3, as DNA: TGCGCCAGCAGCTTAAACGGAGGGAGACACAATGAGCAGTTCTTC. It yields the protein CASSLNGGRHNEQFF.

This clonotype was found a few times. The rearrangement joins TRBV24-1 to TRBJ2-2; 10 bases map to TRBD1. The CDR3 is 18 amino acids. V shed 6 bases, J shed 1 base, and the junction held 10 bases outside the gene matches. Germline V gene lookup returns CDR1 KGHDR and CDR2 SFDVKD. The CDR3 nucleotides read TGTGCCACCAGTAAGAGCTCCGGGGACAGGGGGAACACCGGGGAGCTGTTTTTT. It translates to CATSKSSGDRGNTGELFF.

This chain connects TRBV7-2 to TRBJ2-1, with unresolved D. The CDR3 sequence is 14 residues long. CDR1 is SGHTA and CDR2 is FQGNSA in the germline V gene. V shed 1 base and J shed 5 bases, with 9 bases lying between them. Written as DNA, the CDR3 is TGTGCCAGCAGCTTAGGGGGTAAGAACAATGAGCAGTTCTTC. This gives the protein CASSLGGKNNEQFF.

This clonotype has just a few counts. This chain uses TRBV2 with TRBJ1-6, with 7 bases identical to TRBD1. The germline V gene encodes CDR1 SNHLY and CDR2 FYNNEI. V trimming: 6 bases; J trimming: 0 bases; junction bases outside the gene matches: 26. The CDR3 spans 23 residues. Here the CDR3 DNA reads TGTGCCAGCAGGGATTATTGGACCCTCGGGACAGCTGCGGTTAGCTCCTATAATTCACCCCTCCACTTT. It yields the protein CASRDYWTLGTAAVSSYNSPLHF. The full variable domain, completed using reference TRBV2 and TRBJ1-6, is EPEVTQTPSHQVTQMGQEVILRCVPISNHLYFYWYRQILGQKVEFLVSFYNNEISEKSEIFDDQFSVERPDGSNFTLKIRSTKLEDSAMYFCASRDYWTLGTAAVSSYNSPLHFGNGTRLTVT.

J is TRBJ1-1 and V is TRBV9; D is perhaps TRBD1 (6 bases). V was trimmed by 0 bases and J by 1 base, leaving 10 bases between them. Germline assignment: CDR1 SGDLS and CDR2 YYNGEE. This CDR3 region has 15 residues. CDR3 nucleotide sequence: TGTGCCAGCAGCGTAGAGGGACACCCGAACACTGAAGCTTTCTTT. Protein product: CASSVEGHPNTEAFF.